The following is a T cell receptor (beta chain) sequence with its context. Its antigen is not yet known. Base qualities are missing; no much larger clone stands one base away. The library was obtained by RT-PCR. The sequencer was a NextSeq 550. TCRdb handled the public reads itself, with Q25 trimming in fastp and clone calling in MiXCR, and kept productive beta chains. Every distinct CDR3 protein forms one entry, paired with its most common genes and DNA. This sample is represented by about 960,000 distinct CDR3 sequences; over 15% of them were singletons. Of the sample, 5% to 6.5% falls within the top ten clones. These data come from a study of patients and donors after allogeneic stem cell transplantation (dated by TCRdb to the early 2020s). CDR1 and CDR2, looked up from the germline V gene, are SQVTM and ANQGSEA. Trimming takes 6 bases off V and 7 bases off J; junction bases not matched to a gene: 14. From its cysteine to its phenylalanine, the CDR3 spans 15 amino acids. Just the 45-base CDR3 DNA is kept, in frame starting at base 1.

Sequences were obtained from blood, either unsorted or a sorted T cell fraction (not recorded which). Recombination linked TRBV29-1 to TRBJ1-2; 10 central nucleotides agree with TRBD1. The receptor's source is a human donor who was either an allogeneic HSCT recipient or a stem cell or donor lymphocyte infusion donor (not recorded which). It is not recorded whose cells these are; they may come from a transplant donor. The CDR3 protein: CSVPGTGALASGYTF. The DNA sequence reads TGCAGCGTCCCCGGGACAGGGGCTCTAGCGTCTGGCTACACCTTC.